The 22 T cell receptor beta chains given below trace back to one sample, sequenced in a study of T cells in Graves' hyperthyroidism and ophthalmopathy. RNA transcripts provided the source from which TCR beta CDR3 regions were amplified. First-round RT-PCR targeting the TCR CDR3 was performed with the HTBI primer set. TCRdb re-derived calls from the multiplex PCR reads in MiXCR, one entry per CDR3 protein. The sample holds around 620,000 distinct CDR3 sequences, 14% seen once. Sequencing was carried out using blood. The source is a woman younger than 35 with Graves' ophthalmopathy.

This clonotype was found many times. Here the CDR3 reads CASSLESGEGNEQYF. As DNA, the CDR3 is TGTGCCAGCAGCTTAGAAAGCGGGGAGGGGAACGAGCAGTACTTC. V is TRBV7-2 and J is TRBJ2-7; 7 nucleotides match TRBD2. CDR3 size: 15 residues. Per the germline V gene, CDR1 is SGHTA and CDR2 is FQGNSA. The V and J ends lost 1 base and 5 bases, in that order; junction bases with no gene match: 8.

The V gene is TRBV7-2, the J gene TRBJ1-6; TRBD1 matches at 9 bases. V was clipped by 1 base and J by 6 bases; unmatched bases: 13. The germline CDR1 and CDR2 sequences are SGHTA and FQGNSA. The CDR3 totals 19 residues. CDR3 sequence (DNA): TGTGCCAGCAGCTTAGGGAGATGGGACAGGGTTAAGCGTAATTCACCCCTCCACTTT. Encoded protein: CASSLGRWDRVKRNSPLHF.

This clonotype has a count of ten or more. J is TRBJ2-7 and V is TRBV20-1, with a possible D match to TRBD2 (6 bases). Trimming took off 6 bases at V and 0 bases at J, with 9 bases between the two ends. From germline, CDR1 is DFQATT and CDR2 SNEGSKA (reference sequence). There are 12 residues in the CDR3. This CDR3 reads CSAEAGSYEQYF. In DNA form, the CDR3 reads TGCAGTGCAGAAGCGGGCTCCTACGAGCAGTACTTC.

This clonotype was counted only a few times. The CDR3 sequence: CSVGQRTNNEQFF. For the CDR3, the DNA is TGCAGCGTTGGCCAGCGGACAAACAATGAGCAGTTCTTC. The J gene is TRBJ2-1, the V gene TRBV29-1; D may match TRBD1 or TRBD2 (5 bases each). The length of the CDR3 is 13 residues. Germline assignment: CDR1 SQVTM and CDR2 ANQGSEA. V lost 4 bases to trimming and J lost 5 bases, with 12 bases between them.

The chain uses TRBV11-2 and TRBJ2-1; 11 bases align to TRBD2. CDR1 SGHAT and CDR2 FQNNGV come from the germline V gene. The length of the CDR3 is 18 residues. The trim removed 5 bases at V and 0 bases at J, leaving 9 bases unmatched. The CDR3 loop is CASSPRLAGTISYNEQFF. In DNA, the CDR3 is TGTGCCAGCAGCCCCCGACTAGCGGGAACTATCTCCTACAATGAGCAGTTCTTC.

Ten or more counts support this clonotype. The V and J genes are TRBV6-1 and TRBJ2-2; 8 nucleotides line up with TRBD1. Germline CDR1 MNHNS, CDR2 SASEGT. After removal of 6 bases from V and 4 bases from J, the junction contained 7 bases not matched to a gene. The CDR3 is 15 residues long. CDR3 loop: CASRKQGAGTGELFF. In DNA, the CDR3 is TGTGCCAGCAGAAAGCAGGGGGCGGGCACCGGGGAGCTGTTTTTT.

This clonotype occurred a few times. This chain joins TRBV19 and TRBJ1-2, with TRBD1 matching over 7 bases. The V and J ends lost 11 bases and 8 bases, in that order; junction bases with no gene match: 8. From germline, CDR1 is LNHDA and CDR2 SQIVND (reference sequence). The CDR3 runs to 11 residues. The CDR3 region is CAGTRGYGYTF. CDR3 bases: TGTGCCGGTACCAGGGGGTACGGCTACACCTTC. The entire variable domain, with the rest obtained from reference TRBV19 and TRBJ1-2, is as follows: DGGITQSPKYLFRKEGQNVTLSCEQNLNHDAMYWYRQDPGQGLRLIYYSQIVNDFQKGDIAEGYSVSREKKESFPLTVTSAQKNPTAFYLCAGTRGYGYTFGSGTRLTVV.

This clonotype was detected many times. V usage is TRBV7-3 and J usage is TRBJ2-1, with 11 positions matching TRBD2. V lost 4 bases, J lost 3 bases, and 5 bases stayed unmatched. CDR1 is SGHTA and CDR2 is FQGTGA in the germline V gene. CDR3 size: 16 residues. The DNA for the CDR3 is TGTGCCAGCAGCTCCGGGACTAGCGGATTCTACAATGAGCAGTTCTTC. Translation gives CASSSGTSGFYNEQFF.

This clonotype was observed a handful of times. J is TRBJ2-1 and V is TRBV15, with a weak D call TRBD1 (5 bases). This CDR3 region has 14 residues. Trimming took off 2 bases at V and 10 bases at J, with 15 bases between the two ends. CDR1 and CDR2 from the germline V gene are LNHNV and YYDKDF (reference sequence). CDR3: CATSRTPGAWEQFF. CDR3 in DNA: TGTGCCACCAGCAGAACTCCTGGGGCCTGGGAGCAGTTCTTC.

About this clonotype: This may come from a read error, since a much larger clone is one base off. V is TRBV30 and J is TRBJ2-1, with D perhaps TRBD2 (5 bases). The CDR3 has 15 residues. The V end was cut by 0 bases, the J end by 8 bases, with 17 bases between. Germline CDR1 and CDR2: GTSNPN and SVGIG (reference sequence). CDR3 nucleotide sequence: TGTGCCTGGAGTGTCTACGGCGGGTTAGTAGATGAGCAGTTCTTC. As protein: CAWSVYGGLVDEQFF. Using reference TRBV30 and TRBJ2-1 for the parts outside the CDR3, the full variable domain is SQTIHQWPATLVQPVGSPLSLECTVEGTSNPNLYWYRQAAGRGLQLLFYSVGIGQISSEVPQNLSASRPQDRQFILSSKKLLLSDSGFYLCAWSVYGGLVDEQFFGPGTRLTVL.

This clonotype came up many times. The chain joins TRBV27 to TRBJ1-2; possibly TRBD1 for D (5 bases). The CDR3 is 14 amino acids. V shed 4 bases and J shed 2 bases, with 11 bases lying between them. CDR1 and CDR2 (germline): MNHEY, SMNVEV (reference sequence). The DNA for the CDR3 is TGTGCCAGCAGTTCCGGCAGGGAAAACTATGGCTACACCTTC. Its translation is CASSSGRENYGYTF.

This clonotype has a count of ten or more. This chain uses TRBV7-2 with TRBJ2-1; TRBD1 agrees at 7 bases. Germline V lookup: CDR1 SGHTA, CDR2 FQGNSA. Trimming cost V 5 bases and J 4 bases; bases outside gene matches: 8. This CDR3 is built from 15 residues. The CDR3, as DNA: TGTGCCAGCAGCAACCGACAGGGCTTATACAATGAGCAGTTCTTC. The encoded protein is CASSNRQGLYNEQFF.

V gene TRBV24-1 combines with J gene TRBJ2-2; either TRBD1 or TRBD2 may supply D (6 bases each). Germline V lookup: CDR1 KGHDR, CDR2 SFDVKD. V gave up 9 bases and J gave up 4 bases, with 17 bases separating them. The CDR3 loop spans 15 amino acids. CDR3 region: CATGGHRATTGELFF. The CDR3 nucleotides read TGTGCCACCGGGGGGCACAGGGCGACCACCGGGGAGCTGTTTTTT.

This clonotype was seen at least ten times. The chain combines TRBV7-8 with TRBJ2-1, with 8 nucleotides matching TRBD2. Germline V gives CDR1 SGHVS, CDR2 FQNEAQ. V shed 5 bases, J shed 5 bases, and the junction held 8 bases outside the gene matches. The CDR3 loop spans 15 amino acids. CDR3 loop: CASSSTSGRNNEQFF. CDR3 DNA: TGTGCCAGCAGCAGTACTAGCGGAAGAAACAATGAGCAGTTCTTC.

The CDR3 DNA reads TGTGCCATCAGCAGATTAGAGGGGGAAGGGGGCTACACCTTC. Translation: CAISRLEGEGGYTF. The rearrangement joins TRBV10-3 to TRBJ1-2, with a possible D match to TRBD1 (6 bases). The V and J ends lost 6 bases and 8 bases respectively, with 19 bases between them. CDR1 is ENHRY and CDR2 is SYGVKD in the germline V gene. This CDR3 is built from 14 residues.

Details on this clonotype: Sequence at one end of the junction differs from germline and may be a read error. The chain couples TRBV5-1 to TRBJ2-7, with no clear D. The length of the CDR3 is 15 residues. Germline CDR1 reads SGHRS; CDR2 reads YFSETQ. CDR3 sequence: CASSLALGLSYGQYF. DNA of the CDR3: TGCGCCAGCAGCTTGGCCCTGGGTCTATCCTACGGGCAGTACTTC.

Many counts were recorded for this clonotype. CDR3 nucleotide sequence: TGTGCCATCGGGACAGTTTTCTATGGCTACACCTTC. Amino acid sequence: CAIGTVFYGYTF. The rearrangement uses TRBV10-3 and TRBJ1-2; the match to TRBD1 covers 7 bases. Germline loops: CDR1 ENHRY, CDR2 SYGVKD. The CDR3 runs 12 residues. The V segment lost 8 bases and the J segment 4 bases; nucleotides outside the gene matches: 4.

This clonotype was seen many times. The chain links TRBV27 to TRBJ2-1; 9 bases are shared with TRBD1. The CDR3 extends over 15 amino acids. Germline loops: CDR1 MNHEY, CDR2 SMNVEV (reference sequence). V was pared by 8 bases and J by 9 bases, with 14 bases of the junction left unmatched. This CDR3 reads CASRKTGGGLGEQFF. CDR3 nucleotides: TGTGCCAGCCGTAAAACAGGGGGCGGACTAGGTGAGCAGTTCTTC.

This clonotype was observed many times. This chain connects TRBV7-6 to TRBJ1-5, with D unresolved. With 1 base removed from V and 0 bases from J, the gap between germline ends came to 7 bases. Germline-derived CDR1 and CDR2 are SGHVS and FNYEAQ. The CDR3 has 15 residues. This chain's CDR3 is CASSLDPDSNQPQHF. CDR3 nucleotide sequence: TGTGCCAGCAGCTTAGATCCGGATAGCAATCAGCCCCAGCATTTT.

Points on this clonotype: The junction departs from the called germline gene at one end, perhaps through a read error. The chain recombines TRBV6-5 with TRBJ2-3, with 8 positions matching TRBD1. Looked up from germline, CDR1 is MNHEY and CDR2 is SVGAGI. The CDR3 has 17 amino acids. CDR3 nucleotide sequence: TGTGCCAGCAGTTCGGCAGGGGGCGACACGGGCACGGATACGCAGTATTTT. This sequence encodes CASSSAGGDTGTDTQYF.

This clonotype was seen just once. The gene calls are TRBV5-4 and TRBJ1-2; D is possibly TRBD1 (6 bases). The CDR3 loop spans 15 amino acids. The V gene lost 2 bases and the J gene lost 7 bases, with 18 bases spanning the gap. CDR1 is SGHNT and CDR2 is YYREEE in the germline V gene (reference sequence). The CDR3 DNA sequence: TGTGCCAGCAGCTTTTCAGGTGGCAGGGGTTTTGGCTACACCTTC. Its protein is CASSFSGGRGFGYTF.

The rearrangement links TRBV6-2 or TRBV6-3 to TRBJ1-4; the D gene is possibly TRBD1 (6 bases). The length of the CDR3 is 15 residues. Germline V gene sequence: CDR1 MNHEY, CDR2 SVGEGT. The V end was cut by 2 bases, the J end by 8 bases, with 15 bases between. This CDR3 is CASSYGAGTMEKLFF. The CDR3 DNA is TGTGCCAGCAGTTACGGGGCAGGGACAATGGAAAAACTGTTTTTT.